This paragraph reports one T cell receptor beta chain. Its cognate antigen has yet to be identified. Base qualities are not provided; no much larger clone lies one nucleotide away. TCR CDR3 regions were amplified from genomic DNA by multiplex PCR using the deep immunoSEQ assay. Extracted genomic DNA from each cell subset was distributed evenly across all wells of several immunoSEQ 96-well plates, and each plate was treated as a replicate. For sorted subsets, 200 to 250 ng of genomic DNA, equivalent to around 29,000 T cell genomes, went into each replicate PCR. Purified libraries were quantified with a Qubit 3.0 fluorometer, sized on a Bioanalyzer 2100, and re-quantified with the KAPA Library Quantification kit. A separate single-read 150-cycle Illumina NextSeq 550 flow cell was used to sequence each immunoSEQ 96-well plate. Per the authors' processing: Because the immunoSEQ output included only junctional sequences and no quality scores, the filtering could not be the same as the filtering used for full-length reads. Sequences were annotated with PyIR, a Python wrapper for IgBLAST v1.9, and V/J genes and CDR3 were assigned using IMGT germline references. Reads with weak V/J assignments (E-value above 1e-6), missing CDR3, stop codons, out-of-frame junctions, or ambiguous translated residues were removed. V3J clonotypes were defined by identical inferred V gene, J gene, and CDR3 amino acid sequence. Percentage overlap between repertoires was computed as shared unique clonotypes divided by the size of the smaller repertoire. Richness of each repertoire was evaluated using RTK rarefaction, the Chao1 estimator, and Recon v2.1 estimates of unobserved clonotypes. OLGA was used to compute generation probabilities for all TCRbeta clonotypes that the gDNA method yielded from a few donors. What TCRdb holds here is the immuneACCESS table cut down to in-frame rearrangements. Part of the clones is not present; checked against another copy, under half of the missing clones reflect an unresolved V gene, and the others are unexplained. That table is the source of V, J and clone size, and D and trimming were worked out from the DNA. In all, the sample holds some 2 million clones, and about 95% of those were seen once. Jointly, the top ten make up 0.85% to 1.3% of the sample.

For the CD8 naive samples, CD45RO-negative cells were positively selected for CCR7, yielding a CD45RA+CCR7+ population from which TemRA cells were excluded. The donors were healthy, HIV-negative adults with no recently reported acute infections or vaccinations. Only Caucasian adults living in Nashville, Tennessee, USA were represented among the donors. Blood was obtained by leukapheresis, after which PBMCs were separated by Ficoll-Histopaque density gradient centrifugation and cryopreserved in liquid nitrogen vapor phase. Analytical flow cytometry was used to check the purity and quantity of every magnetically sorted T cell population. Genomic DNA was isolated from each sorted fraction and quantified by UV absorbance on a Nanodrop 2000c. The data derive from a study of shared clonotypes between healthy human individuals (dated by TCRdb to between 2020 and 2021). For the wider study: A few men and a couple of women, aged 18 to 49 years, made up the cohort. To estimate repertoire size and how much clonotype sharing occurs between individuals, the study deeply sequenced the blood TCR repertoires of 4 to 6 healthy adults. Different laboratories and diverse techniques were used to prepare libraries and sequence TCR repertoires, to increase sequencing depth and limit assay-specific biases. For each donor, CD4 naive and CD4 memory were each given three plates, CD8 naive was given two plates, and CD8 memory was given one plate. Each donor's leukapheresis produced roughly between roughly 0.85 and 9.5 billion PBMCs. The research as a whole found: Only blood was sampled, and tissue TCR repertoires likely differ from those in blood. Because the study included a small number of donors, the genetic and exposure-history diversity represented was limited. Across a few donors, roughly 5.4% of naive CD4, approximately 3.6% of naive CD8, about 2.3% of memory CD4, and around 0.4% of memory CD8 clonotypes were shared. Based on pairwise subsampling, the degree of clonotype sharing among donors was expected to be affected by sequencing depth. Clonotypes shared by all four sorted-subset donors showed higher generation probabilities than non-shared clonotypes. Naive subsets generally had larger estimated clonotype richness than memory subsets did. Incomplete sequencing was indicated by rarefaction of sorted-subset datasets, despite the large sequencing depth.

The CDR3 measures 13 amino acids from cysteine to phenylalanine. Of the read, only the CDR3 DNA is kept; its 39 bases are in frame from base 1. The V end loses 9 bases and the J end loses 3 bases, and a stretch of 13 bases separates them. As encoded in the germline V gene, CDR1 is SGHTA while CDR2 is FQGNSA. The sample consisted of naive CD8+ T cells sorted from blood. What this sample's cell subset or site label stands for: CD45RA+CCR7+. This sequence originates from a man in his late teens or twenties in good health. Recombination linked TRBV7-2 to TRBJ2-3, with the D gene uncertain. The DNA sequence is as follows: TGTGCCAGTTACGGGCAGGCTACAGATACGCAGTATTTT. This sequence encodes CASYGQATDTQYF.